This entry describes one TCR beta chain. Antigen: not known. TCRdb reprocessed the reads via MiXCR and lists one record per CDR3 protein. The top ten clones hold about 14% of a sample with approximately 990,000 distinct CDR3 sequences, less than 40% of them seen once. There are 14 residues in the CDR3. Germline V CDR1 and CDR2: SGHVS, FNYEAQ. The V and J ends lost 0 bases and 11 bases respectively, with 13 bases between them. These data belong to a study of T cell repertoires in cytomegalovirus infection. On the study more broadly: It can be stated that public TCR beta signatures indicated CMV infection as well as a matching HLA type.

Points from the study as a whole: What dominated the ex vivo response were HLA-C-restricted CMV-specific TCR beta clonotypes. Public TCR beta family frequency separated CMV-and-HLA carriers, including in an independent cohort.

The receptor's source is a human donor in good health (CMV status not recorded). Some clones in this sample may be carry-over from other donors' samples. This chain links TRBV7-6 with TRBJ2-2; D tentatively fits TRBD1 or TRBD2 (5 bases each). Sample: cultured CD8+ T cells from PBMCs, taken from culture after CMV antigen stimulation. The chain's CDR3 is CASSLALGENELFF. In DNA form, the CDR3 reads TGTGCCAGCAGCTTAGCGTTGGGGGAAAACGAGCTGTTTTTT.